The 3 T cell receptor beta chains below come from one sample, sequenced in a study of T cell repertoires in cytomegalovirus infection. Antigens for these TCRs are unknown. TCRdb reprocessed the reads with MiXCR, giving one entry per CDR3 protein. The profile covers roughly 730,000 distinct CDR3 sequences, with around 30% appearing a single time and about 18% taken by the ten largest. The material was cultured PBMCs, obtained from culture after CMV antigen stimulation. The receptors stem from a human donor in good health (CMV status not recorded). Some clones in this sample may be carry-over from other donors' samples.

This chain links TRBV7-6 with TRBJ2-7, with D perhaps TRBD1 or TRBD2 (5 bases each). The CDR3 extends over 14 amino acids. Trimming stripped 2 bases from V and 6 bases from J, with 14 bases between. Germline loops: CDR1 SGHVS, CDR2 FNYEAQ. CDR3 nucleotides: TGTGCCAGCAGCTTAAGGTGGGGGACCGGCGAGCAGTACTTC. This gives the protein CASSLRWGTGEQYF.

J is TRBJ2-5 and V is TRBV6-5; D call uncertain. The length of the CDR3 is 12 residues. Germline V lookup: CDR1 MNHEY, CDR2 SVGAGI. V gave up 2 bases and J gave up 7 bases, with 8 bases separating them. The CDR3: CASSYEWGTQYF. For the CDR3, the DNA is TGTGCCAGCAGTTACGAGTGGGGGACCCAGTACTTC.

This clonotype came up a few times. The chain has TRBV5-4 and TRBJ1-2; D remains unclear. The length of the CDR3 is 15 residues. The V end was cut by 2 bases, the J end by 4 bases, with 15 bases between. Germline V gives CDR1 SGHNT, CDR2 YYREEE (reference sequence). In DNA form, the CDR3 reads TGTGCCAGCAGCTTAGCCCTGGGCTGGGGCTATGGCTACACCTTC. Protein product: CASSLALGWGYGYTF.